The source of this T cell receptor beta chain is a study of post-analysis software for immune sequencing data. Study context: Clinical courses comprised relapsing-remitting, secondary progressive and progressive-relapsing multiple sclerosis.

V lost 5 bases and J lost 13; bases outside the gene matches: 15. CDR1 is SGHTA and CDR2 is FQGTGA in the germline V gene. This CDR3 has 15 residues. Every TCR beta cDNA library bore unique molecular identifiers. TCRdb reprocessed the PCR reads with MiXCR, giving one entry per CDR3 protein. Here the sample spans about 770,000 distinct CDR3 sequences, just over 45% being singletons. As regards this clonotype: Its matching antigen is unknown.

General study findings and limits: Controls had lower frequencies than patients of about 5 TRBV segments, which included TRBV5-6, TRBV5-1 and TRBV20-1.

The rearrangement uses TRBV7-3 and TRBJ2-4; 9 nucleotides align to TRBD1. This sequence was found in a girl aged 5 to 17 with multiple sclerosis. Source material: blood. The CDR3 is CASSPTPGQGREQYF. CDR3 nucleotide sequence: TGTGCCAGCAGCCCTACTCCCGGACAGGGGAGGGAGCAGTACTTC.